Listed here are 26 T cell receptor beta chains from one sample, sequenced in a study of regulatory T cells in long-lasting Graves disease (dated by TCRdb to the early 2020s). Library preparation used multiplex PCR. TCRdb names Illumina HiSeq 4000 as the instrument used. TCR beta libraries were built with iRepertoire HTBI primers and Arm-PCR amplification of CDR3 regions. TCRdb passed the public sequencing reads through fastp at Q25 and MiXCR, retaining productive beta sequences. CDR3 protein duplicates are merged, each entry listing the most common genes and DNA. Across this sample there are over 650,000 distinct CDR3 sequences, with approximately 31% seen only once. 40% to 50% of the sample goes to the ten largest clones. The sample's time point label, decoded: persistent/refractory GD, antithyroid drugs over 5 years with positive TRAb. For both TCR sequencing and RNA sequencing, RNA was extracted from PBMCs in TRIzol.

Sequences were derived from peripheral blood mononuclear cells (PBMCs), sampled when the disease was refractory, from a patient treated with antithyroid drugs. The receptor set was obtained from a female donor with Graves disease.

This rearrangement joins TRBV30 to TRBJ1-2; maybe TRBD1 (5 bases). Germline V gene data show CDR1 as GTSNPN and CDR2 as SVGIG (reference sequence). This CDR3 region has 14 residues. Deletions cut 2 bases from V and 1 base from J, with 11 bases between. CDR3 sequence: CAWSPGRRNYGYTF. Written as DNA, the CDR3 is TGTGCCTGGAGTCCGGGACGACGTAACTATGGCTACACCTTC.

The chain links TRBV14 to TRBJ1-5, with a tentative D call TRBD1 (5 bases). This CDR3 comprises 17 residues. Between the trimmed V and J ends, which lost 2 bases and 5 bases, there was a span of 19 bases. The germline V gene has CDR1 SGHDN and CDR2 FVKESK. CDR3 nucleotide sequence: TGTGCCAGCAGCCAACACCTGGACAAGCGCAGCTATCAGCCCCAGCATTTT. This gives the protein CASSQHLDKRSYQPQHF.

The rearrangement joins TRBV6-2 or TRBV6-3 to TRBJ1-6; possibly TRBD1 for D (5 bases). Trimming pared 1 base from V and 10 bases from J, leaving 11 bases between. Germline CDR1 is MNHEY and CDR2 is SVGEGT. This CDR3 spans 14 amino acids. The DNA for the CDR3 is TGTGCCAGCAGTTACTTGGTTCCAGGGTCACCCCTCCACTTT. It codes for CASSYLVPGSPLHF.

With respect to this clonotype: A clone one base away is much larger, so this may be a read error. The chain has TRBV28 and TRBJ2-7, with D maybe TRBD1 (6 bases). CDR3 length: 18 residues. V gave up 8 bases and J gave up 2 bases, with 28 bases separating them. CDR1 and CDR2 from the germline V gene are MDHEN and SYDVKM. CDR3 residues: CASGSPLDRGVVAYEQYF. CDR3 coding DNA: TGTGCCAGCGGTTCCCCGTTGGACAGAGGGGTTGTGGCCTACGAGCAGTACTTC.

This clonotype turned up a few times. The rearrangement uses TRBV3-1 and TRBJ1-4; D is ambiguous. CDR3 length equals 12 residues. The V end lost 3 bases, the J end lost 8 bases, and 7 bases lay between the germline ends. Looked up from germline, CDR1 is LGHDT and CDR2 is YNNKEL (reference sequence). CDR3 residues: CASSHLQEKLFF. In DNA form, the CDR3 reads TGTGCCAGCAGCCACCTACAAGAAAAACTGTTTTTT.

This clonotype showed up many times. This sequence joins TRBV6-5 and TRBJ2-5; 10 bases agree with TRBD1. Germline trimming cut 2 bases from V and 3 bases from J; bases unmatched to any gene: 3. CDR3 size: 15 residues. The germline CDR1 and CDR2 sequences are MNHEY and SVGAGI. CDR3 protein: CASSYATGGKETQYF. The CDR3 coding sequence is TGTGCCAGCAGTTACGCGACAGGGGGCAAAGAGACCCAGTACTTC.

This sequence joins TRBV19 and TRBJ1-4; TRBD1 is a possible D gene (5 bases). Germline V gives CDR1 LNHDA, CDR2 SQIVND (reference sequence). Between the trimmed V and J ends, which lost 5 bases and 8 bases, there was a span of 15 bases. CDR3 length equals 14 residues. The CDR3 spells CASSADTGTEKLFF. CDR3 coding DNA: TGTGCCAGTAGTGCGGACACGGGTACGGAAAAACTGTTTTTT.

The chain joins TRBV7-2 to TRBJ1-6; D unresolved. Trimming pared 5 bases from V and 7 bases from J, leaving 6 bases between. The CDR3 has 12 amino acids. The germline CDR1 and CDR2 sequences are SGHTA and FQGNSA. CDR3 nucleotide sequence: TGTGCCAGCAGCCAACCGAATTCACCCCTCCACTTT. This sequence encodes CASSQPNSPLHF. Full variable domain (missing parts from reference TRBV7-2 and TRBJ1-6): GAGVSQSPSNKVTEKGKDVELRCDPISGHTALYWYRQSLGQGLEFLIYFQGNSAPDKSGLPSDRFSAERTGGSVSTLTIQRTQQEDSAVYLCASSQPNSPLHFGNGTRLTVT.

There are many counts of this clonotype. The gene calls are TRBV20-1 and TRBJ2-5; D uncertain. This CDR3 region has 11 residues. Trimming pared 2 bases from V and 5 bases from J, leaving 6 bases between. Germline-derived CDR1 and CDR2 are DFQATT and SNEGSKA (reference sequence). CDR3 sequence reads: CSARSPETQYF. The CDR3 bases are TGCAGTGCTAGATCTCCGGAGACCCAGTACTTC.

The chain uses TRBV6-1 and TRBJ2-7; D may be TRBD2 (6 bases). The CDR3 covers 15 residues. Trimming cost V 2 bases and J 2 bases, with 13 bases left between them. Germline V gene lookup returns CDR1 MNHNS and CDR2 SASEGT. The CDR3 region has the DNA TGTGCCAGCAGTGAATTGGCGGGATACACCTACGAGCAGTACTTC. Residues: CASSELAGYTYEQYF.

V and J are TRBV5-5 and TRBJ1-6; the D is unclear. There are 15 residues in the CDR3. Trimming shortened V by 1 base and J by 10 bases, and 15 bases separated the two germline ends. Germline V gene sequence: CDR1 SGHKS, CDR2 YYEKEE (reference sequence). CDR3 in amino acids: CASSLLEVLRSPLHF. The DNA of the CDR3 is TGTGCCAGCAGCTTGCTAGAAGTGTTGCGATCACCCCTCCACTTT.

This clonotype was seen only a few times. The CDR3 coding sequence is TGCGCCAGCAGCCCGGGACAGGGGACGACTGGTGAAAAACTGTTTTTT. This sequence encodes CASSPGQGTTGEKLFF. This chain links TRBV5-1 with TRBJ1-4; 10 bases are shared with TRBD1. This CDR3 spans 16 amino acids. CDR1 is SGHRS, CDR2 YFSETQ, per germline. The trim removed 4 bases at V and 7 bases at J, leaving 10 bases unmatched.

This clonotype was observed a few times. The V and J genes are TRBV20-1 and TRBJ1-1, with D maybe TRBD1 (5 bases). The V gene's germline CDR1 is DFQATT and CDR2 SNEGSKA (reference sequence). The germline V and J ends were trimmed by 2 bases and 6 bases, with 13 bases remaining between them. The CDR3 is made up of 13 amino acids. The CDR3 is CSARSAGTSEAFF. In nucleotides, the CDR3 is TGCAGTGCTAGATCTGCAGGGACGTCTGAAGCTTTCTTT.

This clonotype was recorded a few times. In nucleotides, the CDR3 is TGTGCCAGCAGTGGGACAGGAAATCAAGAGACCCAGTACTTC. Translating gives CASSGTGNQETQYF. The V and J genes are TRBV6-1 and TRBJ2-5; TRBD1 agrees at 7 bases. After removal of 4 bases from V and 2 bases from J, the junction contained 4 bases not matched to a gene. Germline V gives CDR1 MNHNS, CDR2 SASEGT. The CDR3 runs 14 residues.

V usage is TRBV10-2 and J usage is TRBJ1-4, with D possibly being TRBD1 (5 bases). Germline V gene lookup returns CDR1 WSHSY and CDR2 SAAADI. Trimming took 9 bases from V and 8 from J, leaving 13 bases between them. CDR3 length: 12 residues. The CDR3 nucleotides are TGCGCCAGTAGTAGGGACTTCGAAAAACTGTTTTTT. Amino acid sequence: CASSRDFEKLFF.

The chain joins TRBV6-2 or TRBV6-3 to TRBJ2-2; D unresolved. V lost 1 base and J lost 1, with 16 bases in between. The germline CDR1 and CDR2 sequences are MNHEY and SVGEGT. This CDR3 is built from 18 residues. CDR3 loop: CASSYFPLYAVNTGELFF. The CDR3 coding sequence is TGTGCCAGCAGTTACTTCCCCCTCTACGCGGTGAACACCGGGGAGCTGTTTTTT.

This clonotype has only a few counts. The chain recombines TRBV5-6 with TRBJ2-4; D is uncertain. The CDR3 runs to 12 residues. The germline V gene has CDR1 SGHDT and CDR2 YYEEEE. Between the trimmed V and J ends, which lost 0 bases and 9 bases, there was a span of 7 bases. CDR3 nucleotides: TGTGCCAGCAGCTTGGGACTTGGCATTCAGTACTTC. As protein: CASSLGLGIQYF.

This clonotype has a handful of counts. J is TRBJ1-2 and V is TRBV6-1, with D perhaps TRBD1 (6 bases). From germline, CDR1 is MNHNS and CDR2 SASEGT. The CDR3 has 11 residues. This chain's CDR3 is CATEGVAGYTF. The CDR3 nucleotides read TGTGCTACAGAGGGGGTGGCTGGCTACACCTTC.

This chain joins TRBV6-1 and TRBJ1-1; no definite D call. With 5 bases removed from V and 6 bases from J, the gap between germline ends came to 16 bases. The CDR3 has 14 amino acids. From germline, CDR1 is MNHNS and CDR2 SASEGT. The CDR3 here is CASSRRREDAEAFF. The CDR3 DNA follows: TGTGCCAGCAGTCGGCGTAGGGAGGACGCTGAAGCTTTCTTT.

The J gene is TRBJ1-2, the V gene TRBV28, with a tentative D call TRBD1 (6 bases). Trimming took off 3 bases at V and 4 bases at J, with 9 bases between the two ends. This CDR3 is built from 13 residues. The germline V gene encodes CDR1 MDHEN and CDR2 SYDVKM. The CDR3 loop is CASSFGGIYGYTF. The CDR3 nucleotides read TGTGCCAGCAGTTTTGGGGGCATCTATGGCTACACCTTC.

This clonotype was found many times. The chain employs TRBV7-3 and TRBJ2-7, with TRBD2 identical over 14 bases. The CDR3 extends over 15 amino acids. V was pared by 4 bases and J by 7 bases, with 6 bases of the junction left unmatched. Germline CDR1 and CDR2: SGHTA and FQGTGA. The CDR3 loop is CASSSGLAGVQEQYF. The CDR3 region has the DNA TGTGCCAGCAGCTCGGGACTAGCGGGAGTTCAGGAGCAGTACTTC.

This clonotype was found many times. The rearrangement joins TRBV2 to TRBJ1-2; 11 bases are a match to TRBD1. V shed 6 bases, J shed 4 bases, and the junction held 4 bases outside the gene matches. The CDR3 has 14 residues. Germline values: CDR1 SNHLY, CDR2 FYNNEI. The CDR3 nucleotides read TGTGCCAGCAGCCCGGGACAGGGGGGCTATGGCTACACCTTC. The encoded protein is CASSPGQGGYGYTF.

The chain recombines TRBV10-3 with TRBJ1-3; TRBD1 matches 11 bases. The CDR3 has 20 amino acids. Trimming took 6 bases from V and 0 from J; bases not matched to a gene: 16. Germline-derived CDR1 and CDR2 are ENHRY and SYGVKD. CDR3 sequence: CAIRTRPGQGVPFSGNTIYF. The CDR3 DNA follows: TGTGCCATCAGGACTCGACCGGGACAGGGGGTCCCTTTCTCTGGAAACACCATATATTTT.

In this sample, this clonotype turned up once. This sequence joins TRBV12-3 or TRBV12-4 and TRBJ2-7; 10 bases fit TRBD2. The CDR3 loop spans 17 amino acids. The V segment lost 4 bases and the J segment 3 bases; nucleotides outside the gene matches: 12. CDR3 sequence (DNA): TGTGCCAGCAGTTCAGGGGCTAGCGGGAGATGGGTCTACGAGCAGTACTTC. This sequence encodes CASSSGASGRWVYEQYF.

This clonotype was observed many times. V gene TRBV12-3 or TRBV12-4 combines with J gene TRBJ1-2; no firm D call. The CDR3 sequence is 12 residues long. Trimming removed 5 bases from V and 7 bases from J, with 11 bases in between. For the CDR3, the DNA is TGTGCCAGCAGTCCAAGGGTTTTTGGCTACACCTTC. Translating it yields CASSPRVFGYTF.

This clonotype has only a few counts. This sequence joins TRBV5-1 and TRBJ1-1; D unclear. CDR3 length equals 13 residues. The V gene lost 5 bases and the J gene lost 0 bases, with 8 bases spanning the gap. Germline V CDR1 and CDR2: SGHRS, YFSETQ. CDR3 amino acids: CASRSTVNTEAFF. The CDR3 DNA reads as TGCGCCAGCAGATCCACAGTGAACACTGAAGCTTTCTTT.